The sequence of this T cell receptor (beta chain) was determined in a study of identical twins. This clonotype was seen a few times. Its matching antigen is unknown. The CDR3 is made up of 15 amino acids. From germline, CDR1 is MDHEN and CDR2 SYDVKM. Unmatched junction bases numbered 9, after V lost 4 bases and J lost 8 bases. Findings and caveats of the study: Where beta out-of-frame sequences were concerned, excess twin sharing was weaker. Within cord blood, abundant beta clonotypes carried fewer insertions, but memory repertoires showed no such trend. Models predicted too little out-of-frame TCR alpha sharing in monozygotic twins.

TCRdb itself ran the 5' RACE reads through MiXCR, one entry per CDR3 protein. The data hold just under 550,000 distinct CDR3 sequences, with approximately 14% observed a single time. These data were also reused for a study on yellow fever vaccine responses in identical twins. From that study: Twins' vaccine T cell response reportedly gave the appearance of partial convergence and partial personalization.

The TCR comes from a woman aged 18-29 years in good health. The sample comprised CD4+ T cells sorted from blood. J is TRBJ2-4 and V is TRBV28; TRBD1 matches 9 bases. The CDR3 spells CASSSTGGVGYIQYF. Here the CDR3 DNA reads TGTGCCAGCAGTTCGACAGGGGGGGTTGGGTACATTCAGTACTTC. Supplemented by reference TRBV28 and TRBJ2-4, the full variable domain reads DVKVTQSSRYLVKRTGEKVFLECVQDMDHENMFWYRQDPGLGLRLIYFSYDVKMKEKGDIPEGYSVSREKKERFSLILESASTNQTSMYLCASSSTGGVGYIQYFGAGTRLSVL.